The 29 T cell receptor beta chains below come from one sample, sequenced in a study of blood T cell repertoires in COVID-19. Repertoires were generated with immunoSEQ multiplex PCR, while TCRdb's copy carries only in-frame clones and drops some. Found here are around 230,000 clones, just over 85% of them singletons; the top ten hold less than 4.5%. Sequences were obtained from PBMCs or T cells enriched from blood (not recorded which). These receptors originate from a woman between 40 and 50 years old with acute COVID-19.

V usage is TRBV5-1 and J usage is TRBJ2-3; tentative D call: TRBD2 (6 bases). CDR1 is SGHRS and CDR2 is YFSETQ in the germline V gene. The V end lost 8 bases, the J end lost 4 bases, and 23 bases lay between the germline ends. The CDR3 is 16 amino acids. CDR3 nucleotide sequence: TGCGCCAGTCGGAGGGAGGTTACCCTGCCCGCAGATACGCAGTATTTT. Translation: CASRREVTLPADTQYF.

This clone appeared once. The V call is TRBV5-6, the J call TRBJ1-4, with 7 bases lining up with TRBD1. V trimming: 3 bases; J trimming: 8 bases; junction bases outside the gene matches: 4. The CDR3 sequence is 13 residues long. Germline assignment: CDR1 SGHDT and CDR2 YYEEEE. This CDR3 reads CASSWTGGEKLFF. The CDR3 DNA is TGTGCCAGCAGCTGGACAGGCGGGGAAAAACTGTTTTTT.

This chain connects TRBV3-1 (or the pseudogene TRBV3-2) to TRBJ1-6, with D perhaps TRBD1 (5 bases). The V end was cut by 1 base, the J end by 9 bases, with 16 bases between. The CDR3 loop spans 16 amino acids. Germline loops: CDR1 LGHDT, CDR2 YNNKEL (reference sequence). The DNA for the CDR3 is TGTGCCAGCAGCCAAGTGGGGGGACTCACGGGTTCACCCCTCCACTTT. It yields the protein CASSQVGGLTGSPLHF.

CDR3 nucleotides: TGTGCCAGCAGTTACGGGGTTGGACTTAATTCACCCCTCCACTTT. Its protein product is CASSYGVGLNSPLHF. V and J are TRBV6-5 and TRBJ1-6; D is ambiguous. The CDR3 contains 15 residues. Germline CDR1 and CDR2: MNHEY and SVGAGI. Trimming removed 2 bases from V and 6 bases from J, with 11 bases in between.

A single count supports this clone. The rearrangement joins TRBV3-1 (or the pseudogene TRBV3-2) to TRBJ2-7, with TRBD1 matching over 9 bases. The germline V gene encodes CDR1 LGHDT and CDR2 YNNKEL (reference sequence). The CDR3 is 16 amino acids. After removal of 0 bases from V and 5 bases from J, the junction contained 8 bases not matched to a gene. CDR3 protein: CASSQETGGLFNEQYF. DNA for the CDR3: TGTGCCAGCAGCCAAGAGACAGGGGGGTTGTTCAACGAGCAGTACTTC.

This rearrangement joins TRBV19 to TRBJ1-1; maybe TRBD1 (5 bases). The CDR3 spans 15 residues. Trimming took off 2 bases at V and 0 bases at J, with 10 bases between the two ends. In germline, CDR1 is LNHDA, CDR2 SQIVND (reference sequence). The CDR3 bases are TGTGCCAGTAGTATACAGGGAAAAATGAACACTGAAGCTTTCTTT. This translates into CASSIQGKMNTEAFF.

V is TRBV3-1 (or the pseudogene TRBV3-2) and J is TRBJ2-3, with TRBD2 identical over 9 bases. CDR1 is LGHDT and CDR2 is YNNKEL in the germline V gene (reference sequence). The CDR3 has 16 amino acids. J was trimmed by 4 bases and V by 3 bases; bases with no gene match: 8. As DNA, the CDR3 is TGTGCCAGCAGCCAGAGAGGCGGGGGGGCGGCAGATACGCAGTATTTT. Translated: CASSQRGGGAADTQYF.

This chain's CDR3 is CASSYDRRNTEAFF. CDR3 in DNA: TGTGCCAGCAGCTATGACAGGAGGAACACTGAAGCTTTCTTT. This chain connects TRBV13 to TRBJ1-1, with D perhaps TRBD1 (6 bases). The CDR3 totals 14 residues. The germline V gene encodes CDR1 PRHDT and CDR2 FYEKMQ (reference sequence). The ends were cut back, 4 bases at V and 1 base at J, with 10 bases in the middle.

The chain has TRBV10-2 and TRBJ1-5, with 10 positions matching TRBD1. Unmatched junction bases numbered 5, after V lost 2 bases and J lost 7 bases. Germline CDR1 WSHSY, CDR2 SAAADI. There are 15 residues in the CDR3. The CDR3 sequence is CASSEQTGGQQPQHF. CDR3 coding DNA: TGCGCCAGCAGTGAGCAGACAGGGGGCCAGCAGCCCCAGCATTTT.

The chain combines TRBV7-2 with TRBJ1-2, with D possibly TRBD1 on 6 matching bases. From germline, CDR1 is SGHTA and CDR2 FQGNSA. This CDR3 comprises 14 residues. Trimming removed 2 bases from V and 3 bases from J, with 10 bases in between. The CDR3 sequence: CASSLLGGDYGYTF. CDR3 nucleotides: TGTGCCAGCAGCTTATTAGGGGGGGACTATGGCTACACCTTC.

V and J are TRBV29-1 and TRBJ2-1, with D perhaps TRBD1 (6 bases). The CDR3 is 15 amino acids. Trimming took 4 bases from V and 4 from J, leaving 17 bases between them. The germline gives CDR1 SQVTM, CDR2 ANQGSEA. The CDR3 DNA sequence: TGCAGCGTTGTTGGGGGCCAGAGAGGTTACAATGAGCAGTTCTTC. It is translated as CSVVGGQRGYNEQFF.

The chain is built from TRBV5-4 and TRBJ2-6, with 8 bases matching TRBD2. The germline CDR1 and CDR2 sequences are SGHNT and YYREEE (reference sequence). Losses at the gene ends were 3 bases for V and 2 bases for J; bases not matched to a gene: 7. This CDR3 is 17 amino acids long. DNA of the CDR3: TGTGCCAGCAGCTCGCGGGGGGCGCAGGCTGGGGCCAACGTCCTGACTTTC. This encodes CASSSRGAQAGANVLTF.

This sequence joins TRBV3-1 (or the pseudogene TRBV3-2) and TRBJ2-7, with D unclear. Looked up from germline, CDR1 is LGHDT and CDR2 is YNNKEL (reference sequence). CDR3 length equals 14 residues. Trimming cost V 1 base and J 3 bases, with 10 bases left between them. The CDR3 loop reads CASSQVAGYYEQYF. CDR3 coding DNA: TGTGCCAGCAGCCAAGTTGCCGGGTACTACGAGCAGTACTTC.

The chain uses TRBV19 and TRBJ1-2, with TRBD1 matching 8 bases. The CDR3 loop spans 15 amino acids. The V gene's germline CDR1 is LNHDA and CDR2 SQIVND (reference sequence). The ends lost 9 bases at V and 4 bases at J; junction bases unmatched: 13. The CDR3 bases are TGTGCCAGCAAGACCCGACAGGGGAGGGGCTATGGCTACACCTTC. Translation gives CASKTRQGRGYGYTF.

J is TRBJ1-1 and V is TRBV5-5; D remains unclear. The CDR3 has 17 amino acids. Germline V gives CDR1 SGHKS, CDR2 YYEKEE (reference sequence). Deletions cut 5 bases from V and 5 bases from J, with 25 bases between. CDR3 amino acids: CASRPSVEGHPGTEAFF. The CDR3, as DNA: TGTGCCAGCAGACCCTCGGTAGAAGGTCACCCGGGGACTGAAGCTTTCTTT.

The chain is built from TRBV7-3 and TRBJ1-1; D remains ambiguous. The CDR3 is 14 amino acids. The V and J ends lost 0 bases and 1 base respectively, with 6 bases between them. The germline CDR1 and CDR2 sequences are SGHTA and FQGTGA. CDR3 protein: CASSLTHSNTEAFF. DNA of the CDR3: TGTGCCAGCAGCTTAACCCACTCGAACACTGAAGCTTTCTTT.

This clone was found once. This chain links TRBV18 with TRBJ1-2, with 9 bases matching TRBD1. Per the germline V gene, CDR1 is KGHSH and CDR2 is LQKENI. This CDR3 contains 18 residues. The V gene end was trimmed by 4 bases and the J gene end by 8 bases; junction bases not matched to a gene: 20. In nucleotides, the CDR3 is TGTGCCAGCTCACGCGGATGGACAGGGGCATCGCAGCAGGAAGGCTACACCTTC. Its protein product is CASSRGWTGASQQEGYTF. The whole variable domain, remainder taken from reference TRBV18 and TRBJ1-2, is NAGVMQNPRHLVRRRGQEARLRCSPMKGHSHVYWYRQLPEEGLKFMVYLQKENIIDESGMPKERFSAEFPKEGPSILRIQQVVRGDSAAYFCASSRGWTGASQQEGYTFGSGTRLTVV.

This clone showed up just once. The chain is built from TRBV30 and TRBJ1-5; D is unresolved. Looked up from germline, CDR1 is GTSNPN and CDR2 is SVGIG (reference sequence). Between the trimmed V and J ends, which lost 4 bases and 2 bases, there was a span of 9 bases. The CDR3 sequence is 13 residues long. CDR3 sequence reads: CAWNEGGNQPQHF. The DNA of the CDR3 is TGTGCCTGGAATGAGGGAGGCAATCAGCCCCAGCATTTT.

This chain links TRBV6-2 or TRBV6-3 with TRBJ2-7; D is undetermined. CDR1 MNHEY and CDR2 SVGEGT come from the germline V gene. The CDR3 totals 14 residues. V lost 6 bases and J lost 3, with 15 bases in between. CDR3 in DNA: TGTGCCAGCAGCCCCCCCACTCTAGGCTACGAGCAGTACGTC. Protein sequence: CASSPPTLGYEQYV.

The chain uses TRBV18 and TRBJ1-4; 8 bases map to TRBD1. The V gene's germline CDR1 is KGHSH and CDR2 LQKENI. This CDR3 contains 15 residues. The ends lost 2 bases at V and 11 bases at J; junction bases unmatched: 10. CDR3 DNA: TGTGCCAGCTCACCAATCAGTGAGACAGGGGACAAACTGTTTTTT. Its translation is CASSPISETGDKLFF.

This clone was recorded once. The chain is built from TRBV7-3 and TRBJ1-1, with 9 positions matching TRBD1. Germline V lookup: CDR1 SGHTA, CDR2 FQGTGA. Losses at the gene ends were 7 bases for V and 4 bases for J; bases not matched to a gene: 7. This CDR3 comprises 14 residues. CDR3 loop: CASTKGTGLTEAFF. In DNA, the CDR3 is TGTGCCAGCACTAAAGGGACAGGGCTCACTGAAGCTTTCTTT. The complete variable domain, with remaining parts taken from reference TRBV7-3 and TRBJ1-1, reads GAGVSQTPSNKVTEKGKYVELRCDPISGHTALYWYRQSLGQGPEFLIYFQGTGAADDSGLPNDRFFAVRPEGSVSTLKIQRTERGDSAVYLCASTKGTGLTEAFFGQGTRLTVV.

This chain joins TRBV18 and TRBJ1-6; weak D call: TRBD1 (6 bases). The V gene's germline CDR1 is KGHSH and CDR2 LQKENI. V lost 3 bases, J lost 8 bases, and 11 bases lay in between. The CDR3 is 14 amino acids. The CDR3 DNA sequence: TGTGCCAGCTCACCGGGACACCGGGATTCACCCCTCCACTTT. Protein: CASSPGHRDSPLHF. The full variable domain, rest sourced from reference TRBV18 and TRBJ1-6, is NAGVMQNPRHLVRRRGQEARLRCSPMKGHSHVYWYRQLPEEGLKFMVYLQKENIIDESGMPKERFSAEFPKEGPSILRIQQVVRGDSAAYFCASSPGHRDSPLHFGNGTRLTVT.

The CDR3 sequence is CASSRDSYGYTF. CDR3 coding DNA: TGTGCCAGCAGCCGGGACTCCTATGGCTACACCTTC. V is TRBV25-1 and J is TRBJ1-2, with D possibly TRBD1 on 5 matching bases. Trimming pared 6 bases from V and 4 bases from J, leaving 9 bases between. CDR1 is MGHDK, CDR2 SYGVNS, per germline. The CDR3 is made up of 12 amino acids.

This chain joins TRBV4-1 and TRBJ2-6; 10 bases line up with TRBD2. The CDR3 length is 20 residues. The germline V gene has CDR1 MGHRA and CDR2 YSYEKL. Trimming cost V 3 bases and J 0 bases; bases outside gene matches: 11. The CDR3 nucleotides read TGCGCCAGCAGCCAGCTCGGTAGCGGGGGGCCCAACTCTGGGGCCAACGTCCTGACTTTC. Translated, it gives CASSQLGSGGPNSGANVLTF.

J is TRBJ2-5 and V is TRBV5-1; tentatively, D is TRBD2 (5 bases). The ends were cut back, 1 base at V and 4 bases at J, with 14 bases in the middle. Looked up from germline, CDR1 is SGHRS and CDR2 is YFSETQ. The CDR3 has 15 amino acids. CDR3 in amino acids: CASSLNPGSGETQYF. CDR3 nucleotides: TGCGCCAGCAGCTTGAACCCGGGGTCGGGAGAGACCCAGTACTTC. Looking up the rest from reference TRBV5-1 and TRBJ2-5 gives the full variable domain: KAGVTQTPRYLIKTRGQQVTLSCSPISGHRSVSWYQQTPGQGLQFLFEYFSETQRNKGNFPGRFSGRQFSNSRSEMNVSTLELGDSALYLCASSLNPGSGETQYFGPGTRLLVL.

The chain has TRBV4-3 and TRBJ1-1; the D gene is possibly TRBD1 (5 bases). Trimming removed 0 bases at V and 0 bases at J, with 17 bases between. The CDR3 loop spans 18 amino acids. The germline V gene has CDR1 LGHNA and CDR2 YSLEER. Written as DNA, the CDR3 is TGCGCCAGCAGCCAAGATCTCAGCGGGTGGGGGATGAACACTGAAGCTTTCTTT. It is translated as CASSQDLSGWGMNTEAFF.

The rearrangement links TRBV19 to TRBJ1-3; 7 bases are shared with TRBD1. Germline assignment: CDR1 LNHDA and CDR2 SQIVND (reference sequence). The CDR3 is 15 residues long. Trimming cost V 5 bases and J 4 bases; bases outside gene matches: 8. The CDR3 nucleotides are TGTGCCAGTAGTTTCCTGAACAGGGGCGGAAACACCATATATTTT. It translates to CASSFLNRGGNTIYF.

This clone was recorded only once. The CDR3 loop reads CASVKGPGNTIYF. In DNA form, the CDR3 reads TGTGCCAGCGTAAAGGGGCCAGGAAACACCATATATTTT. V and J are TRBV6-5 and TRBJ1-3; D is perhaps TRBD1 (5 bases). The V gene lost 8 bases and the J gene lost 4 bases, with 12 bases spanning the gap. The CDR3 covers 13 residues. CDR1 is MNHEY, CDR2 SVGAGI, per germline.

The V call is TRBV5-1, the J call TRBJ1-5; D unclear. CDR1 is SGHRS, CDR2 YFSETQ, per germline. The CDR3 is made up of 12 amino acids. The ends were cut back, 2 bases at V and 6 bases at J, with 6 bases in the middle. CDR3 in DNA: TGCGCCAGCAGCTTTCTCGGTCAGCCCCAGCATTTT. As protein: CASSFLGQPQHF.